The source of this T cell receptor (beta chain) is a study of molecular identifiers for immune sequencing clone quantification. TCRdb used MiXCR to reprocess the PCR reads, holding one entry per CDR3 protein. Of a few hundred thousand distinct CDR3 sequences in the sample, over 20% were seen once. The CDR3 consists of 18 residues. Germline values: CDR1 KGHDR, CDR2 SFDVKD. Trimming at V came to 3 bases and at J to 2 bases, leaving 12 bases not matched to a gene. The table lists this clonotype with a few counts. The source is a human donor in good health. Some libraries in this study had Jurkat cell RNA spiked in. The chain couples TRBV24-1 to TRBJ2-3, with 8 bases matching TRBD2. Sequenced material: naive CD8+ T cells from blood, with Jurkat cell RNA spiked in. The subset denotes: FACS-sorted CD8+CD4-CCR7+CD45RA+ naive T cells. CDR3 DNA sequence: TGTGCCACCAGTGATCCGGCTAGCGGGCACCCTTCCACAGATACGCAGTATTTT. Amino acids: CATSDPASGHPSTDTQYF.